This T cell receptor beta chain is drawn from a study of OX40 agonist ivuxolimab in advanced cancers. Method: immunoSEQ multiplex PCR; TCRdb's copy keeps in-frame clones and lacks some. The repertoire holds about 51,000 clones, with roughly 86% as singletons. V shed 5 bases and J shed 8 bases, with 16 bases lying between them. This CDR3 spans 14 amino acids. Per germline, CDR1 SGHDT and CDR2 YYEEEE. If patients had autoimmune disease history or systemic immunosuppression, they were excluded. This TCR came from an adult with an advanced solid tumor such as melanoma, head and neck, liver or kidney cancer. The input for sequencing was CD4+ or CD8+ T cells sorted from blood, taken in a trial of the OX40 agonist ivuxolimab. V usage is TRBV5-6 and J usage is TRBJ1-4, with D unclear. This CDR3 is CASRSQGIEEKLFF. CDR3 nucleotide sequence: TGTGCCAGCAGGTCTCAAGGTATTGAGGAAAAACTGTTTTTT. Using reference TRBV5-6 and TRBJ1-4 for the parts outside the CDR3, the full variable domain is DAGVTQSPTHLIKTRGQQVTLRCSPKSGHDTVSWYQQALGQGPQFIFQYYEEEERQRGNFPDRFSGHQFPNYSSELNVNALLLGDSALYLCASRSQGIEEKLFFGSGTQLSVL.